These T cell receptor beta chains were read from a single sample in a study of PD-L1 blockade in urothelial cancer. Method: immunoSEQ multiplex PCR; TCRdb's copy keeps in-frame clones and lacks some. Of approximately 110,000 clones listed, 80% to 95% are singletons. This material consisted of PBMCs, taken around atezolizumab (anti-PD-L1) treatment. Receptors originate from a man aged 55 to 69 with urothelial cancer. CDR3s include the opening cysteine and the closing phenylalanine or tryptophan. The order of the fields is V gene, clone size, D gene, J gene, CDR3 protein, CDR3 DNA. A D gene is named only where the DNA matches it firmly. Clone size appears in some rows only: once, few, many, or a class for an expanded clone.

V gene: TRBV7-3
clone size: NA
D gene: TRBD2
J gene: TRBJ2-1
CDR3 protein: CASSLSGGAYNEQFF
CDR3 DNA: TGTGCCAGCAGCCTGAGCGGGGGAGCCTACAATGAGCAGTTCTTC

V gene: TRBV7-2
clone size: few
D gene: NA
J gene: TRBJ2-7
CDR3 protein: CASSLAKASFYEQYF
CDR3 DNA: TGTGCCAGCAGCTTAGCTAAAGCGTCGTTCTACGAGCAGTACTTC

V gene: TRBV5-1
clone size: NA
D gene: NA
J gene: TRBJ1-1
CDR3 protein: CASSLIARAENTEAFF
CDR3 DNA: TGCGCCAGCAGCTTGATCGCCAGGGCCGAAAACACTGAAGCTTTCTTT

V gene: TRBV27
clone size: NA
D gene: TRBD1
J gene: TRBJ1-4
CDR3 protein: CASSIDRVPANEKLFF
CDR3 DNA: TGTGCCAGCAGCATTGACAGGGTGCCGGCTAATGAAAAACTGTTTTTT

V gene: TRBV6-1
clone size: many
D gene: NA
J gene: TRBJ2-2
CDR3 protein: CASSDRQRTGELFF
CDR3 DNA: TGTGCCAGCAGTGACCGACAGCGCACCGGGGAGCTGTTTTTT

V gene: TRBV19
clone size: NA
D gene: NA
J gene: TRBJ1-1
CDR3 protein: CASSPRGVTEAFF
CDR3 DNA: TGTGCCAGTAGTCCGCGGGGAGTAACTGAAGCTTTCTTT

V gene: TRBV19
clone size: NA
D gene: TRBD1
J gene: TRBJ2-2
CDR3 protein: CASRPRGRLNTGELFF
CDR3 DNA: TGTGCCAGTAGACCCAGGGGGCGGCTTAACACCGGGGAGCTGTTTTTT

V gene: TRBV7-2
clone size: NA
D gene: TRBD1
J gene: TRBJ1-1
CDR3 protein: CASSLGTGLNTEAFF
CDR3 DNA: TGTGCCAGCAGCTTAGGGACAGGGCTGAACACTGAAGCTTTCTTT

V gene: TRBV7-2
clone size: NA
D gene: NA
J gene: TRBJ2-5
CDR3 protein: CASRPTGMGETQYF
CDR3 DNA: TGTGCCAGCAGGCCAACCGGGATGGGTGAGACCCAGTACTTC

V gene: TRBV4-3
clone size: few
D gene: TRBD2
J gene: TRBJ2-1
CDR3 protein: CASSQDSSSGRTEQFF
CDR3 DNA: TGCGCCAGCAGCCAAGATTCGTCTAGCGGGAGGACTGAGCAGTTCTTC

V gene: TRBV6-1
clone size: NA
D gene: TRBD2
J gene: TRBJ2-5
CDR3 protein: CASSGTSGLQETQYF
CDR3 DNA: TGTGCCAGCAGCGGGACTAGCGGCCTCCAAGAGACCCAGTACTTC

V gene: TRBV7-2
clone size: NA
D gene: NA
J gene: TRBJ2-7
CDR3 protein: CASSSQGYEQYF
CDR3 DNA: TGTGCCAGCAGCTCCCAGGGGTACGAGCAGTACTTC

V gene: TRBV6-5
clone size: NA
D gene: NA
J gene: TRBJ2-1
CDR3 protein: CASSSSSGSGNEQFF
CDR3 DNA: TGTGCCAGCAGTTCCTCCTCCGGGAGCGGGAATGAGCAGTTCTTC

V gene: TRBV6-5
clone size: NA
D gene: TRBD1
J gene: TRBJ2-7
CDR3 protein: CASTAGGFSPYEQYF
CDR3 DNA: TGTGCCAGCACCGCAGGGGGTTTCTCTCCCTACGAGCAGTACTTC

V gene: TRBV30
clone size: NA
D gene: TRBD2
J gene: TRBJ2-3
CDR3 protein: CAWSVKASGSPDTQYF
CDR3 DNA: TGTGCCTGGAGTGTAAAGGCTAGCGGGAGTCCGGATACGCAGTATTTT

V gene: TRBV11-2
clone size: NA
D gene: NA
J gene: TRBJ2-1
CDR3 protein: CASSLTVSYYNEQFF
CDR3 DNA: TGTGCCAGCAGCTTGACAGTATCTTACTACAATGAGCAGTTCTTC

V gene: TRBV5-1
clone size: NA
D gene: TRBD1
J gene: TRBJ2-5
CDR3 protein: CASSLVRTGTGYGETQYF
CDR3 DNA: TGCGCCAGCAGCTTGGTACGTACCGGGACAGGGTATGGAGAGACCCAGTACTTC

V gene: TRBV7-2
clone size: NA
D gene: NA
J gene: TRBJ2-6
CDR3 protein: CASSPTGSGLTF
CDR3 DNA: TGTGCCAGCAGCCCCACCGGGTCCGGTCTGACTTTC

V gene: TRBV10-3
clone size: NA
D gene: TRBD1
J gene: TRBJ1-2
CDR3 protein: CAISEDRIGQGVEGYTF
CDR3 DNA: TGTGCCATCAGTGAGGATCGGATCGGACAGGGGGTAGAAGGCTACACCTTC

V gene: TRBV5-1
clone size: NA
D gene: NA
J gene: TRBJ2-3
CDR3 protein: CASSPQRVRTDTQYF
CDR3 DNA: TGCGCCAGCAGCCCTCAGAGGGTGCGAACAGATACGCAGTATTTT

V gene: TRBV7-2
clone size: NA
D gene: TRBD1
J gene: TRBJ1-2
CDR3 protein: CASSTRQGSVGYTF
CDR3 DNA: TGTGCCAGCAGCACTAGACAGGGTTCGGTGGGCTACACCTTC

V gene: TRBV9
clone size: NA
D gene: TRBD1
J gene: TRBJ1-4
CDR3 protein: CASSVRGGAANEKLFF
CDR3 DNA: TGTGCCAGCAGCGTAAGAGGGGGCGCCGCGAATGAAAAACTGTTTTTT

V gene: TRBV18
clone size: once
D gene: TRBD1
J gene: TRBJ1-3
CDR3 protein: CASSPNTGAGNTIYF
CDR3 DNA: TGTGCCAGCTCACCAAACACAGGGGCTGGAAACACCATATATTTT

V gene: TRBV29-1
clone size: NA
D gene: TRBD1
J gene: TRBJ1-4
CDR3 protein: CSVGKPGQQFATNEKLFF
CDR3 DNA: TGCAGCGTTGGAAAACCGGGACAGCAGTTTGCAACTAATGAAAAACTGTTTTTT

V gene: TRBV11-2
clone size: NA
D gene: TRBD1
J gene: TRBJ1-2
CDR3 protein: CASSLGDSGPDYGYTF
CDR3 DNA: TGTGCCAGCAGCTTAGGGGACAGTGGGCCGGACTATGGCTACACCTTC

V gene: TRBV27
clone size: NA
D gene: NA
J gene: TRBJ2-1
CDR3 protein: CASRGVGGYNEQFF
CDR3 DNA: TGTGCCAGCCGTGGAGTCGGGGGCTACAATGAGCAGTTCTTC

V gene: TRBV7-9
clone size: NA
D gene: NA
J gene: TRBJ2-7
CDR3 protein: CASTRGESSYEQYF
CDR3 DNA: TGTGCCAGTACAAGGGGCGAGAGCTCCTACGAGCAGTACTTC

V gene: TRBV7-3
clone size: NA
D gene: NA
J gene: TRBJ1-1
CDR3 protein: CASSFSVSTEAFF
CDR3 DNA: TGTGCCAGCAGCTTCTCCGTTTCCACTGAAGCTTTCTTT

V gene: TRBV7-2
clone size: once
D gene: NA
J gene: TRBJ1-1
CDR3 protein: CASSLALGLSGAFF
CDR3 DNA: TGTGCCAGCAGCTTAGCGCTAGGGCTGAGCGGAGCTTTCTTT

V gene: TRBV2
clone size: NA
D gene: TRBD2
J gene: TRBJ2-4
CDR3 protein: CASSGIQGGAENIQYF
CDR3 DNA: TGTGCCAGCAGTGGTATCCAGGGAGGGGCCGAAAACATTCAGTACTTC

V gene: TRBV7-2
clone size: NA
D gene: NA
J gene: TRBJ2-5
CDR3 protein: CASSSLPPSDQETQYF
CDR3 DNA: TGTGCCAGCAGCTCCCTCCCCCCTAGCGATCAAGAGACCCAGTACTTC

V gene: TRBV6-5
clone size: NA
D gene: TRBD1
J gene: TRBJ1-2
CDR3 protein: CATAGGDNNYGYTF
CDR3 DNA: TGTGCCACGGCAGGGGGCGACAATAACTATGGCTACACCTTC

V gene: TRBV7-7
clone size: NA
D gene: NA
J gene: TRBJ2-2
CDR3 protein: CASSQGRTLNTGELFF
CDR3 DNA: TGTGCCAGCAGCCAGGGCCGGACGTTGAACACCGGGGAGCTGTTTTTT

V gene: TRBV5-1
clone size: NA
D gene: NA
J gene: TRBJ2-7
CDR3 protein: CASSPRLGGAISYEQYF
CDR3 DNA: TGCGCCAGCAGCCCTCGCTTGGGGGGGGCGATCTCCTACGAGCAGTACTTC

V gene: TRBV9
clone size: few
D gene: TRBD2
J gene: TRBJ2-1
CDR3 protein: CASSVDPSGDNEQFF
CDR3 DNA: TGTGCCAGCAGCGTAGATCCTAGCGGTGACAATGAGCAGTTCTTC

V gene: TRBV28
clone size: once
D gene: TRBD2
J gene: TRBJ2-3
CDR3 protein: CASCPGGGTDTQYF
CDR3 DNA: TGTGCCAGCTGCCCGGGGGGAGGGACAGATACGCAGTATTTT

V gene: TRBV9
clone size: NA
D gene: TRBD1
J gene: TRBJ1-1
CDR3 protein: CASREGGGGTEAFF
CDR3 DNA: TGTGCCAGCAGAGAAGGAGGGGGCGGCACTGAAGCTTTCTTT

V gene: TRBV21-1
clone size: once
D gene: NA
J gene: TRBJ1-1
CDR3 protein: CASSIGTDRDTEAFF
CDR3 DNA: TGTGCCAGCAGCATCGGGACAGATAGAGACACTGAAGCTTTCTTT

V gene: TRBV7-2
clone size: NA
D gene: TRBD2
J gene: TRBJ2-1
CDR3 protein: CASSLAGAGGSYNEQFF
CDR3 DNA: TGTGCCAGCAGCTTAGCAGGAGCGGGGGGAAGCTACAATGAGCAGTTCTTC

V gene: TRBV6-6
clone size: NA
D gene: TRBD1
J gene: TRBJ1-3
CDR3 protein: CASRDGQGRNTIYF
CDR3 DNA: TGTGCCAGCAGGGACGGACAGGGACGAAACACCATATATTTT

V gene: TRBV7-2
clone size: few
D gene: TRBD1
J gene: TRBJ2-3
CDR3 protein: CASSLRQGDTQYF
CDR3 DNA: TGTGCCAGCAGCCTACGACAGGGAGATACGCAGTATTTT

V gene: TRBV7-2
clone size: NA
D gene: NA
J gene: TRBJ2-5
CDR3 protein: CASSPGQRQETQYF
CDR3 DNA: TGTGCCAGCAGCCCTGGACAGCGCCAAGAGACCCAGTACTTC

V gene: TRBV5-4
clone size: NA
D gene: TRBD2
J gene: TRBJ2-3
CDR3 protein: CASSLTGGLPDTQYF
CDR3 DNA: TGTGCCAGCAGCTTGACGGGGGGGTTACCAGATACGCAGTATTTT